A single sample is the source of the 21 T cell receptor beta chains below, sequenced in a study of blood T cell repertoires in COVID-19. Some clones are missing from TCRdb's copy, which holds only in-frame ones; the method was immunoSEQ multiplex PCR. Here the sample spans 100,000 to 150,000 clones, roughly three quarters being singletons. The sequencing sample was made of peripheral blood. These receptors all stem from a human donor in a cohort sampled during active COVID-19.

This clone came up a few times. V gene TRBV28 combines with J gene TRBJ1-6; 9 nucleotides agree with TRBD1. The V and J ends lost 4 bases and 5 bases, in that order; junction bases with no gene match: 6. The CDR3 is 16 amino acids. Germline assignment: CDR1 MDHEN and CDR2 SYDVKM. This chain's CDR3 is CASSSGDRANNSPLHF. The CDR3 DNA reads TGTGCCAGCAGTTCCGGGGACAGGGCTAATAATTCACCCCTCCACTTT. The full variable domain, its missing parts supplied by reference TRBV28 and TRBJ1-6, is DVKVTQSSRYLVKRTGEKVFLECVQDMDHENMFWYRQDPGLGLRLIYFSYDVKMKEKGDIPEGYSVSREKKERFSLILESASTNQTSMYLCASSSGDRANNSPLHFGNGTRLTVT.

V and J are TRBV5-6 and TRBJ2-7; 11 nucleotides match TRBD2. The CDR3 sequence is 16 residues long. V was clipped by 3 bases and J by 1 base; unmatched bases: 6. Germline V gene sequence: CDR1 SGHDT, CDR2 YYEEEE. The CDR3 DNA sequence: TGTGCCAGCAGCTCAAAACTAGCGGGAGTTTCCTACGAGCAGTACTTC. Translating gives CASSSKLAGVSYEQYF.

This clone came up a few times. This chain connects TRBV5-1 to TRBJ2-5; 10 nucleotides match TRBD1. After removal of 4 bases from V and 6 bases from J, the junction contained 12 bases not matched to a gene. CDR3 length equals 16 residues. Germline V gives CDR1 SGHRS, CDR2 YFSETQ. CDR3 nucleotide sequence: TGCGCCAGCAGCGAAATGGGGACAGGGGTAGTGAAGACCCAGTACTTC. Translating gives CASSEMGTGVVKTQYF.

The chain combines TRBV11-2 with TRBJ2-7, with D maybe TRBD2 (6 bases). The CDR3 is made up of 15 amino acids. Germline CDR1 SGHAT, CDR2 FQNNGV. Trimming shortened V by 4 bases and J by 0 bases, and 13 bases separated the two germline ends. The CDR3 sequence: CASSSTPGLSYEQYF. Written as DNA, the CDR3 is TGTGCCAGCAGCTCCACTCCGGGACTCTCCTACGAGCAGTACTTC. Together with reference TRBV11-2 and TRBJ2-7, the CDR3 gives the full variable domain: EAGVAQSPRYKIIEKRQSVAFWCNPISGHATLYWYQQILGQGPKLLIQFQNNGVVDDSQLPKDRFSAERLKGVDSTLKIQPAKLEDSAVYLCASSSTPGLSYEQYFGPGTRLTVT.

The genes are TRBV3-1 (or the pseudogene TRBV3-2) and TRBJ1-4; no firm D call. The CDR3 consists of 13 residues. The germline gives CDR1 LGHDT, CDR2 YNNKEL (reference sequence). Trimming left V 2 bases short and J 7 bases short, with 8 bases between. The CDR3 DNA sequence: TGTGCCAGCAGCCAAAGTGAAGCTGAAAAACTGTTTTTT. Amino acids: CASSQSEAEKLFF.

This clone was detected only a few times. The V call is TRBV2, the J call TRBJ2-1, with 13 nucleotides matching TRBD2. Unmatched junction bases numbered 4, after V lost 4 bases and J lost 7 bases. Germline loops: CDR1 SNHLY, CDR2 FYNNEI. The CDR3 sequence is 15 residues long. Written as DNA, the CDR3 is TGTGCCAGCAGTGGACTAGCGGGAGGTCTAAATGAGCAGTTCTTC. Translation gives CASSGLAGGLNEQFF. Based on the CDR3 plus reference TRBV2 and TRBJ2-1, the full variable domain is EPEVTQTPSHQVTQMGQEVILRCVPISNHLYFYWYRQILGQKVEFLVSFYNNEISEKSEIFDDQFSVERPDGSNFTLKIRSTKLEDSAMYFCASSGLAGGLNEQFFGPGTRLTVL.

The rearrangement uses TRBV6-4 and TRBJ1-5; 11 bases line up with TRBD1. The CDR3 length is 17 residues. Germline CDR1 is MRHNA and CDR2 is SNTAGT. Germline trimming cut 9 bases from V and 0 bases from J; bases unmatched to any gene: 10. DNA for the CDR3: TGTGCCAGTCTAGCGGACAGGGGGCCACATAGCAATCAGCCCCAGCATTTT. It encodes CASLADRGPHSNQPQHF.

The CDR3 protein is CASSQDGGGNIQYF. In nucleotides, the CDR3 is TGTGCCAGCAGCCAAGATGGGGGAGGAAACATTCAGTACTTC. This chain joins TRBV3-1 (or the pseudogene TRBV3-2) and TRBJ2-4, with a possible D match to TRBD2 (6 bases). Germline CDR1 reads LGHDT; CDR2 reads YNNKEL (reference sequence). The CDR3 is made up of 14 amino acids. V was clipped by 0 bases and J by 6 bases, with 9 bases between them.

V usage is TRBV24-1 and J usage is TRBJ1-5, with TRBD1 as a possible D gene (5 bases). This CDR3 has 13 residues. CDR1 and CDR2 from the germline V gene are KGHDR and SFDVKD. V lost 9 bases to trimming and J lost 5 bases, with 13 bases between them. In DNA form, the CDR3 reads TGTGCCACCGAGGCAGGGCCAGATCAGCCCCAGCATTTT. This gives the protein CATEAGPDQPQHF.

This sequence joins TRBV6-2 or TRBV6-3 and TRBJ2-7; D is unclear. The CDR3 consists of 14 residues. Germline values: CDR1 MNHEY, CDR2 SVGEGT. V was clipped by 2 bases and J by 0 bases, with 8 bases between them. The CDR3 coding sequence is TGTGCCAGCAGTTACGCGACAAACTCCTACGAGCAGTACTTC. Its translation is CASSYATNSYEQYF.

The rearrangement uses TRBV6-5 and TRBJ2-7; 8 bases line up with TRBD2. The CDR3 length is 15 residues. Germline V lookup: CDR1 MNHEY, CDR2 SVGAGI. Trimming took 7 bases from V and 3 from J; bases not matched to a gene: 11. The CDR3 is CASNSLAGANYEQYF. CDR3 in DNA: TGTGCCAGCAATTCGCTAGCGGGTGCCAACTACGAGCAGTACTTC.

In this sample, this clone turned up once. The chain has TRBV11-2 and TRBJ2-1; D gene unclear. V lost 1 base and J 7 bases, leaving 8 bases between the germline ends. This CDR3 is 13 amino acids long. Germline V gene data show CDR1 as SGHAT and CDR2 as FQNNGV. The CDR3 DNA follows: TGTGCCAGCAGCTTAGCAGGTAGTAATGAGCAGTTCTTC. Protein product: CASSLAGSNEQFF.

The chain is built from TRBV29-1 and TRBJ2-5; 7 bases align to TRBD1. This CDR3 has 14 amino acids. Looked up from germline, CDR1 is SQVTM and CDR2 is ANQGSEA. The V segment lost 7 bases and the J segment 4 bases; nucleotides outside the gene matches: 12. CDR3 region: CSAGTVRVGETQYF. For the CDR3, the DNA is TGCAGCGCAGGGACAGTTCGAGTCGGAGAGACCCAGTACTTC.

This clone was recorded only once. The CDR3 DNA is TGTGCCAGCAGCCAGGGGACTAGCGGGGGTAATCCCTACGAGCAGTACTTC. Protein sequence: CASSQGTSGGNPYEQYF. The V and J genes are TRBV7-6 and TRBJ2-7; 14 bases agree with TRBD2. Germline-derived CDR1 and CDR2 are SGHVS and FNYEAQ. This CDR3 is 17 amino acids long. The ends lost 5 bases at V and 2 bases at J; junction bases unmatched: 8. Filled out from reference TRBV7-6 and TRBJ2-7, the complete variable domain reads GAGVSQSPRYKVTKRGQDVALRCDPISGHVSLYWYRQALGQGPEFLTYFNYEAQQDKSGLPNDRFSAERPEGSISTLTIQRTEQRDSAMYRCASSQGTSGGNPYEQYFGPGTRLTVT.

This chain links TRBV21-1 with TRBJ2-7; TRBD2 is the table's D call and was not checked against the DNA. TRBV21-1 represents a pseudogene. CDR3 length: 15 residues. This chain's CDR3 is CASTPGLAGLNEQYF. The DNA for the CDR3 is TGTGCCAGCACCCCCGGACTAGCGGGATTAAACGAGCAGTACTTC.

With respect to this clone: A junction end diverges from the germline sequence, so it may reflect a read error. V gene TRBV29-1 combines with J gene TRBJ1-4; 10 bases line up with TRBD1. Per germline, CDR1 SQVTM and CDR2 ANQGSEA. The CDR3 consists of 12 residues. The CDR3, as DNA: TGCAGCGTTGGTGGACAGGGGGAAAGACTGTTTTTT. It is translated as CSVGGQGERLFF.

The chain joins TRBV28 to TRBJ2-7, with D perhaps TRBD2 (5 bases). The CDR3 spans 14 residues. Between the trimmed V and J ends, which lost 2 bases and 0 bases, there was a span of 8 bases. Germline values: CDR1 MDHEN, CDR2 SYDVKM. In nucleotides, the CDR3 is TGTGCCAGCAGTTTAGGTGGGAGCTCCTACGAGCAGTACTTC. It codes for CASSLGGSSYEQYF.

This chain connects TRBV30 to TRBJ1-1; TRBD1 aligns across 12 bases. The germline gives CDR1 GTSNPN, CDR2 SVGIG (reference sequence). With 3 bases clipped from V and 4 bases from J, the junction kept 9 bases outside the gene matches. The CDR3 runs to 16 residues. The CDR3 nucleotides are TGTGCCTGGAGGGGGACAGGGGGCGGGGAAGGCACTGAAGCTTTCTTT. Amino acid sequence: CAWRGTGGGEGTEAFF.

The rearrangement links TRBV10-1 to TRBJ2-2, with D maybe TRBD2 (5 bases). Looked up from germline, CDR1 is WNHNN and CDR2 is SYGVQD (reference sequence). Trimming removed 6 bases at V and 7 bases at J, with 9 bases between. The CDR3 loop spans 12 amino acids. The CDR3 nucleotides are TGCGCCAGCAGCGGGGTGATCGGGGAGCTGTTTTTT. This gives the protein CASSGVIGELFF.

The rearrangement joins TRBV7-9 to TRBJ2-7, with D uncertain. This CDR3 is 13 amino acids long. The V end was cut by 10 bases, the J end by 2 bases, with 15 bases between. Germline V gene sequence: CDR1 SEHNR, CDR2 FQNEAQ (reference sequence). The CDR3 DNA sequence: TGTGCCACGTTTTCCGCGGAGACCTACGAGCAGTACTTC. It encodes CATFSAETYEQYF.

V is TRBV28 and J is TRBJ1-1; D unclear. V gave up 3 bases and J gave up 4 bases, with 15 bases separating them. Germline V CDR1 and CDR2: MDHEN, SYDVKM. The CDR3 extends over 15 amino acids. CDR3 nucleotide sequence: TGTGCCAGCAGTTTCGACCCCTTTGAGGGCACTGAAGCTTTCTTT. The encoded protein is CASSFDPFEGTEAFF.